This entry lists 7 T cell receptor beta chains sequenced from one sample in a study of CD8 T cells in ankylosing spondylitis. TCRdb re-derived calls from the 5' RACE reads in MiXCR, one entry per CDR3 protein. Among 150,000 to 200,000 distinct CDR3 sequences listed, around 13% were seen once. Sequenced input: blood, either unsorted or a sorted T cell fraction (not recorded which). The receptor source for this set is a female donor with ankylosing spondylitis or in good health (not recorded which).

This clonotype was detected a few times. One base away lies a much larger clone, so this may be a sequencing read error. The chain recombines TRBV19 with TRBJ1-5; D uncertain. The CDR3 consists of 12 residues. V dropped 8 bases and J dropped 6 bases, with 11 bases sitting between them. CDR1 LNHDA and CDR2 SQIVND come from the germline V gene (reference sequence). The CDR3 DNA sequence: TGTGCCAGTCCCTCAGGATTTCAGCCCCAGCATTTT. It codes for CASPSGFQPQHF.

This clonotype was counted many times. CDR3 sequence: CASSKGNSSYEQYF. The CDR3 region has the DNA TGTGCCAGCAGCAAAGGTAACAGCTCCTACGAGCAGTACTTC. The chain employs TRBV21-1 and TRBJ2-7. TRBV21-1 is a recognized pseudogene. The CDR3 is 14 residues long.

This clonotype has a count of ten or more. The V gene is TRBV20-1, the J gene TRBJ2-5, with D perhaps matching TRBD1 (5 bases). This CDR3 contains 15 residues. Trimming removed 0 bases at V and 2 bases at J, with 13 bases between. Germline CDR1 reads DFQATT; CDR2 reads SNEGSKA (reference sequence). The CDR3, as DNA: TGCAGTGCTAGAGATTCCTCAGGGTTACAAGAGACCCAGTACTTC. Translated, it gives CSARDSSGLQETQYF.

CDR3 sequence reads: CASRREGNEQFF. Written as DNA, the CDR3 is TGCGCCAGCAGGCGGGAGGGGAATGAGCAGTTCTTC. This chain joins TRBV5-1 and TRBJ2-1; 9 bases are shared with TRBD2. V gave up 5 bases and J gave up 7 bases; unmatched junction bases: 1. The CDR3 is 12 residues long. Germline loops: CDR1 SGHRS, CDR2 YFSETQ.

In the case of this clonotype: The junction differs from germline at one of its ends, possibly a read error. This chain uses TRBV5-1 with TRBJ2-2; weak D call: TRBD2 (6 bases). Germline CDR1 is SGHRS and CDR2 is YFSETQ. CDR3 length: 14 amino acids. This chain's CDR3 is CASGLTGDTGELFF. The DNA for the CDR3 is TGCGCCAGCGGCTTAACGGGGGACACCGGGGAGCTGTTTTTT.

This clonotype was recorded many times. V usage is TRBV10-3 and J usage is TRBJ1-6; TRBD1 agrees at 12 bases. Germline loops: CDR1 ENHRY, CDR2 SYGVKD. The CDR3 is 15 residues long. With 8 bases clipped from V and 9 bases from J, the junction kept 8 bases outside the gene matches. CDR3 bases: TGTGCCATCCGAGGGGACAGGGGGCAGGGTTCACCCCTCCACTTT. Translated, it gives CAIRGDRGQGSPLHF.

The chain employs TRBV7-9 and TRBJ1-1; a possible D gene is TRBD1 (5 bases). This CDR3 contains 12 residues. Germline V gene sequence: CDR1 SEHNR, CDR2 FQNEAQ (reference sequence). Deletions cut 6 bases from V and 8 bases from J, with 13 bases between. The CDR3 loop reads CASRSEGWEAFF. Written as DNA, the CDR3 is TGTGCCAGCAGGTCCGAGGGGTGGGAAGCTTTCTTT.